This is a list of T cell receptor beta chains from one sample in a study of response to subunit inactivated influenza vaccine. TCRdb reprocessed the RT-PCR reads with MiXCR, giving one entry per CDR3 protein. The table lists 500,000 to 550,000 distinct CDR3 sequences, roughly 25% of them singletons. These data were also filed under a second study, of T cells expressing NK-cell markers.

The material was CD4+ T cells sorted from PBMCs, obtained about 13 days after vaccination. Receptor source: a man in his fifties who received an inactivated influenza vaccine. The conserved cysteine and the conserved F or W are not part of the CDR3 here. Fields, in order: V gene, CDR3 protein.

v_call: TRBV12-3/TRBV12-4
cdr3_aa: ASSLSRRNTEAF

v_call: TRBV28
cdr3_aa: ASSLGGGRPYQETQY

v_call: TRBV6-6
cdr3_aa: ASRDDSSTRY

v_call: TRBV27
cdr3_aa: ASSPRATGELF

v_call: TRBV6-5
cdr3_aa: ASSSRAGGEQY

v_call: TRBV6-1
cdr3_aa: ASSELADTGELF

v_call: TRBV4-2
cdr3_aa: ASSQEGESNTGELF

v_call: TRBV5-1
cdr3_aa: ASSLEGGVWTDTQY

v_call: TRBV6-1
cdr3_aa: ASSERLIKAF

v_call: TRBV29-1
cdr3_aa: SVDVAGGGETQY

v_call: TRBV4-3
cdr3_aa: ASSQDLGRGYEQY

v_call: TRBV6-5
cdr3_aa: ASSLTQTRTTGELF

v_call: TRBV3-1
cdr3_aa: ASSHPRGNHNEQF

v_call: TRBV12-3/TRBV12-4
cdr3_aa: ASSFGGREEKLF

v_call: TRBV20-1
cdr3_aa: SARGYGSPLH

v_call: TRBV4-2
cdr3_aa: ARSPEHRGAEAF

v_call: TRBV13
cdr3_aa: ASSSSRGNSPLH

v_call: TRBV2
cdr3_aa: ASSLQGWETQY

v_call: TRBV12-3/TRBV12-4
cdr3_aa: ASSLGSKTEAF

v_call: TRBV29-1
cdr3_aa: SVEVRGSNTEAF

v_call: TRBV3-1
cdr3_aa: ASSQAGLGANEQF

v_call: TRBV12-3/TRBV12-4
cdr3_aa: ASSLTVDTQY

v_call: TRBV30
cdr3_aa: AWKKGDVSEKLF

v_call: TRBV18
cdr3_aa: ASSPPTGAESYNEQF

v_call: TRBV7-9
cdr3_aa: ASSLSGKTYEQY

v_call: TRBV20-1
cdr3_aa: SARDVEAWETQY

v_call: TRBV18
cdr3_aa: ASSGGAAEKLF

v_call: TRBV4-3
cdr3_aa: ASSQEYKRQGSTYEQY

v_call: TRBV7-6
cdr3_aa: ASSLDVGFSYEQY

v_call: TRBV10-3
cdr3_aa: AIRAGDTQY

v_call: TRBV7-2
cdr3_aa: ASSLAGRSYEQY

v_call: TRBV4-3
cdr3_aa: ASSKTRGLGQPQH

v_call: TRBV4-2
cdr3_aa: ASSQDRGLAGGNEQF

v_call: TRBV10-3
cdr3_aa: AISESIISGRDPDEQF

v_call: TRBV5-1
cdr3_aa: ASSRGGTQSTDTQY

v_call: TRBV6-2/TRBV6-3
cdr3_aa: ASSYAGSKNIQY

v_call: TRBV3-1
cdr3_aa: ASSTRQGAREQY

v_call: TRBV12-3/TRBV12-4
cdr3_aa: ASSTVYEQY

v_call: TRBV29-1
cdr3_aa: SVEGQGAKKF

v_call: TRBV5-6
cdr3_aa: ASSLVRDLFTGELF

v_call: TRBV5-1
cdr3_aa: ASSQYPRGKRGTEAF

v_call: TRBV4-3
cdr3_aa: ASSTLLSYEQY